This TCR beta chain was recorded in a study of cytomegalovirus exposure and HLA in healthy donors. PCR employed 60 Vbeta and 13 Jbeta primers. Profiled with immunoSEQ multiplex PCR; TCRdb holds only in-frame clones, not every one. The sample has approximately 160,000 clones, 70% to 90% seen once. The receptor comes from a woman between 18 and 29 years old in good health and CMV-seronegative. Sequenced: PBMCs.

CDR3 sequence (DNA): TGTGCCAGCAGTGAACCCGGGAGCACAGATACGCAGTATTTT. It yields the protein CASSEPGSTDTQYF. The rearrangement links TRBV6-1 to TRBJ2-3; the D is unclear. Trimming stripped 2 bases from V and 0 bases from J, with 6 bases between. CDR1 is MNHNS, CDR2 SASEGT, per germline. This CDR3 has 14 residues.